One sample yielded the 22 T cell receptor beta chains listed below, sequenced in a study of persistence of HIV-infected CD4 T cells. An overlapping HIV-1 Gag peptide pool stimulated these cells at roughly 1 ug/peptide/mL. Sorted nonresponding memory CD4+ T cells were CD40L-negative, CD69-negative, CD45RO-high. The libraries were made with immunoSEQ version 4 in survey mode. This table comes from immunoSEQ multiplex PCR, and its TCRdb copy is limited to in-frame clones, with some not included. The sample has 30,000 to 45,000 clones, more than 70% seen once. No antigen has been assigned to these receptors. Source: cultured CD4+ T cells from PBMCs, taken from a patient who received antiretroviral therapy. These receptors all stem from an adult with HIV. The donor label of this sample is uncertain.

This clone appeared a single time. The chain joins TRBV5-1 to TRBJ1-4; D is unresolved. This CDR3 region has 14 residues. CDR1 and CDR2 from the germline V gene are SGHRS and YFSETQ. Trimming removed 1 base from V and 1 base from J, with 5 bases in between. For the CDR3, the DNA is TGCGCCAGCAGCTTGTCGGTAACTAATGAAAAACTGTTTTTT. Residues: CASSLSVTNEKLFF.

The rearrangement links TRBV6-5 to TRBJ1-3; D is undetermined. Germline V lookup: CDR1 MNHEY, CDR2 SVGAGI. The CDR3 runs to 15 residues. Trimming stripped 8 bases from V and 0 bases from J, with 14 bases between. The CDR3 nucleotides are TGTGCCAGCGTCTCAGACGGCAACTCTGGAAACACCATATATTTT. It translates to CASVSDGNSGNTIYF.

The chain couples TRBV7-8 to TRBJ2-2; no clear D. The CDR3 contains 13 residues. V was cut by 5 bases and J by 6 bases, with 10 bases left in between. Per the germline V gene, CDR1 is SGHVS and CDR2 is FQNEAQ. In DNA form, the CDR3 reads TGTGCCAGCAGCCCCATGCGATCCGGGGAGCTGTTTTTT. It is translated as CASSPMRSGELFF.

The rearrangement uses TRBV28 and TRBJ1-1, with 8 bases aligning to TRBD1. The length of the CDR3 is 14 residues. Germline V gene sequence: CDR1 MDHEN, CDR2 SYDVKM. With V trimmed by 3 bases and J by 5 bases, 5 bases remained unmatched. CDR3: CASSFAGGSTEAFF. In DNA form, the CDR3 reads TGTGCCAGCAGTTTTGCAGGGGGCAGTACTGAAGCTTTCTTT.

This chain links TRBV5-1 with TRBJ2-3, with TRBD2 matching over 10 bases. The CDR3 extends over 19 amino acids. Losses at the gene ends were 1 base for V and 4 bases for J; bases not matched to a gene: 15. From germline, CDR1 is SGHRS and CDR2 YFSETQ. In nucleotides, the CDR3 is TGCGCCAGCAGCTTGCGGCCAGCGGGGGGGCGCGGGCAGGCAGATACGCAGTATTTT. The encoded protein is CASSLRPAGGRGQADTQYF.

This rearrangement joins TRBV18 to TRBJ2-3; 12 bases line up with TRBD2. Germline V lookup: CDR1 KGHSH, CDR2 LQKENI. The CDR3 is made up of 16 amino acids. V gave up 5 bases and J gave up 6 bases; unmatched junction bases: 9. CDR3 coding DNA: TGTGCCAGCTCAGGAAGACTAGCGGGGGAACTGGATACGCAGTATTTT. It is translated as CASSGRLAGELDTQYF. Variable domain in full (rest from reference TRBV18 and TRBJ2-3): NAGVMQNPRHLVRRRGQEARLRCSPMKGHSHVYWYRQLPEEGLKFMVYLQKENIIDESGMPKERFSAEFPKEGPSILRIQQVVRGDSAAYFCASSGRLAGELDTQYFGPGTRLTVL.

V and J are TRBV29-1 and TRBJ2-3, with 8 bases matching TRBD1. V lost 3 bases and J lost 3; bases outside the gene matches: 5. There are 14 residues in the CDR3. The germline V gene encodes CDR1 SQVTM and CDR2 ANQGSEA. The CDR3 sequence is CSVDLTGATDTQYF. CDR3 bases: TGCAGCGTTGACCTGACAGGGGCGACAGATACGCAGTATTTT.

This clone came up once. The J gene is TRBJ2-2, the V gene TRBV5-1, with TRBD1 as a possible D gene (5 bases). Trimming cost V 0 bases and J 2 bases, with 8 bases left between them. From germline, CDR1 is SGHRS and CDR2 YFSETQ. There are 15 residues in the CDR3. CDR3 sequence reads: CASSLGRTNTGELFF. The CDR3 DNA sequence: TGCGCCAGCAGCTTGGGACGGACAAACACCGGGGAGCTGTTTTTT.

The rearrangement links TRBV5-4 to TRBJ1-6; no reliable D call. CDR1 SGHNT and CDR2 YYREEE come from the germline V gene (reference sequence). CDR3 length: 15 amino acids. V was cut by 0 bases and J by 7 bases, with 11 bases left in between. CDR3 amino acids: CASSLDDRGNSPLHF. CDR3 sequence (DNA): TGTGCCAGCAGCTTGGACGATCGGGGAAATTCACCCCTCCACTTT.

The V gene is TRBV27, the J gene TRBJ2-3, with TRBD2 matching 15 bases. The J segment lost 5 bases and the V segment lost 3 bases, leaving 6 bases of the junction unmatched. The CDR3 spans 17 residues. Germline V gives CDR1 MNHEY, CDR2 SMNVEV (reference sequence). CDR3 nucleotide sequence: TGTGCCAGCAGTTTTCTGGGGACTAGCGGGGGGAGAGATACGCAGTATTTT. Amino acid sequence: CASSFLGTSGGRDTQYF.

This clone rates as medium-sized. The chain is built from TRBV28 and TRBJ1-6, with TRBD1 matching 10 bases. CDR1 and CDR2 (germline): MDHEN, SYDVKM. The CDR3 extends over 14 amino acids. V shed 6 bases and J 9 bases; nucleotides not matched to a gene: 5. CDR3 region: CASRLWTGGSPLHF. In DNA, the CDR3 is TGTGCCAGCAGGCTTTGGACAGGGGGTTCACCCCTCCACTTT.

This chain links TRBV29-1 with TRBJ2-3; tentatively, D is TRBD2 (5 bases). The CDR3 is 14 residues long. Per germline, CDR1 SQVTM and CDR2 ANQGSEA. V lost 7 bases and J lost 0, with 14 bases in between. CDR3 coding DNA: TGCAGCGCCCGGACTGTTACTAGCACAGATACGCAGTATTTT. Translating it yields CSARTVTSTDTQYF.

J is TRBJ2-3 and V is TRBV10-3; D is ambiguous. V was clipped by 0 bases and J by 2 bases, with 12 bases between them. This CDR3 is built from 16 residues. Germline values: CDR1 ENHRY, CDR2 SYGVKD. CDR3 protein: CAISESLNRNTDTQYF. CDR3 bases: TGTGCCATCAGTGAGTCCCTGAATCGGAACACAGATACGCAGTATTTT.

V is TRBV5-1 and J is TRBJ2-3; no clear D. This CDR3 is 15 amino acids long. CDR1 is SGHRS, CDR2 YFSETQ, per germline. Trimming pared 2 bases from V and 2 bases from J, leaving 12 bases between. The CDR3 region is CASSLSASNTDTQYF. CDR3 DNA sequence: TGCGCCAGCAGCTTATCGGCGTCTAACACAGATACGCAGTATTTT.

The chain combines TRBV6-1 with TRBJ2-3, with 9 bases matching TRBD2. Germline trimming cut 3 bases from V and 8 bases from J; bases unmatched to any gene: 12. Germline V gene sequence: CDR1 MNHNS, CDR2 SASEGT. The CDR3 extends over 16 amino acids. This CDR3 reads CASSDERAGGAFTQYF. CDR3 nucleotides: TGTGCCAGCAGTGATGAACGGGCGGGGGGGGCTTTTACGCAGTATTTT.

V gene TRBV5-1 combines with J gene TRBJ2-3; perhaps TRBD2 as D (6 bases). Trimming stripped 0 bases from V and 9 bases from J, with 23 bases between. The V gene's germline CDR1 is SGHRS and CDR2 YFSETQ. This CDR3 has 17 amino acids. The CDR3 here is CASSLGLTAAGFETQYF. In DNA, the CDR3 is TGCGCCAGCAGCTTGGGTTTGACCGCAGCGGGCTTTGAAACGCAGTATTTT.

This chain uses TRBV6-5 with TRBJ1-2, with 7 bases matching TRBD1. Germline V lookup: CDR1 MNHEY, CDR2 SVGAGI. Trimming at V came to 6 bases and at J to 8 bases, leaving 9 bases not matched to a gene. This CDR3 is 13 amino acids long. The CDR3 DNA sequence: TGTGCCAGCAGCGATACAGGGGCTAGCGGCTACACCTTC. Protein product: CASSDTGASGYTF.

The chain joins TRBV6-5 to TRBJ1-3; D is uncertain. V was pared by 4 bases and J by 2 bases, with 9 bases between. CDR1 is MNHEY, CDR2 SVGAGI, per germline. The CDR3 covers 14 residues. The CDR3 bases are TGTGCCAGCAGTTTTCGTATAACTGGAAACACCATATATTTT. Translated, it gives CASSFRITGNTIYF.

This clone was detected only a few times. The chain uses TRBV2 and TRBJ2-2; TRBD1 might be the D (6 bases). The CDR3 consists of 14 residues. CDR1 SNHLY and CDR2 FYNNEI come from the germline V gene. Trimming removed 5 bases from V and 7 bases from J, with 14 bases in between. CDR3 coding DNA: TGTGCCAGCAGTCGCACAGGGTGGGGCGGGGAGCTGTTTTTT. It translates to CASSRTGWGGELFF.

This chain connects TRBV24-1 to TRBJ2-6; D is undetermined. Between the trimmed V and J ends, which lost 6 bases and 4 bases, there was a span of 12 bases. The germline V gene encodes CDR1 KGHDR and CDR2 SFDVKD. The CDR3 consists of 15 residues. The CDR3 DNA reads TGTGCCACCAGTCCCTCCGTATTGGGGGCCAACGTCCTGACTTTC. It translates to CATSPSVLGANVLTF.

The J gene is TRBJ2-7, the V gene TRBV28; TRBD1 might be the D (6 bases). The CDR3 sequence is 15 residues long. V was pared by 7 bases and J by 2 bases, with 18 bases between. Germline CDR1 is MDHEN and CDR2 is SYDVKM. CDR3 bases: TGTGCCAGCACCTCCCGAGACAGGCTCCCCTACGAGCAGTACTTC. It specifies CASTSRDRLPYEQYF.

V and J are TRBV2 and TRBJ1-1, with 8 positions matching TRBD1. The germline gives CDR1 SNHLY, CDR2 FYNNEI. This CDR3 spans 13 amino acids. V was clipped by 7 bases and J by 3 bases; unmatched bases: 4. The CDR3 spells CASKTTGDTEAFF. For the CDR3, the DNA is TGTGCCAGCAAGACGACAGGGGACACTGAAGCTTTCTTT.